This T cell receptor beta chain was obtained from a study of T cell changes during pregnancy in multiple sclerosis. Trimming removed 0 bases at V and 5 bases at J, with 16 bases between. The CDR3 extends over 16 amino acids. The V gene's germline CDR1 is SGHDN and CDR2 FVKESK. Libraries were prepared by immunoSEQ multiplex PCR; TCRdb keeps only in-frame clonotypes and omits some of them. The sample records about 98,000 clones, 92% being singletons. The specimen comprised peripheral blood, sampled after pregnancy. This TCR came from a female donor in good health, enrolled as a control in a pregnancy study. The V call is TRBV14, the J call TRBJ2-5; possibly TRBD2 for D (6 bases). The CDR3 protein is CASSQELGGLGETQYF. CDR3 bases: TGTGCCAGCAGCCAAGAACTGGGAGGCCTCGGCGAGACCCAGTACTTC.